A selection of T cell receptor beta chains follows, all from one sample in a study of T cells in Graves' hyperthyroidism and ophthalmopathy. TCRdb re-derived calls from the multiplex PCR reads in MiXCR, one entry per CDR3 protein. The sample lists approximately 600,000 distinct CDR3 sequences, 15% to 20% seen once, with 3.8% in the top ten. Sequencing was carried out using blood. These receptors all come from a woman under 40 with Graves' hyperthyroidism. CDR3s include the opening cysteine and the closing phenylalanine or tryptophan. Each record gives: V gene, clone size, D gene, J gene, CDR3 DNA, CDR3 protein. D genes are given only for firm matches. Size is stated for part of the rows, as once, few or many counts, or as a class when the clone is expanded.

v_call: TRBV7-3
clone_size: .
d_call: .
j_call: TRBJ1-6
cdr3_nt: TGTGCCAGCAGCTTAAACTCGGGACACGACTATAATTCACCCCTCCACTTT
cdr3_aa: CASSLNSGHDYNSPLHF

v_call: TRBV30
clone_size: many
d_call: .
j_call: TRBJ2-1
cdr3_nt: TGTGCCTGGAGTGTCTCGAGCTCCTACAATGAGCAGTTCTTC
cdr3_aa: CAWSVSSSYNEQFF

v_call: TRBV5-4
clone_size: .
d_call: TRBD2
j_call: TRBJ2-7
cdr3_nt: TGTGCCAGCAGCTTGGGGCGCGCTAGCGGGACCTACGAGCAGTACTTC
cdr3_aa: CASSLGRASGTYEQYF

v_call: TRBV6-2/TRBV6-3
clone_size: .
d_call: .
j_call: TRBJ2-7
cdr3_nt: TGTGCCAGCAGCCAACACCGGACTACCGCTATCTACGAGCAGTACTTC
cdr3_aa: CASSQHRTTAIYEQYF

v_call: TRBV6-1
clone_size: few
d_call: .
j_call: TRBJ1-2
cdr3_nt: TGTGCCAGCGGGACGCTTGGGAACTATGGCTACACCTTC
cdr3_aa: CASGTLGNYGYTF

v_call: TRBV20-1
clone_size: .
d_call: .
j_call: TRBJ2-1
cdr3_nt: TGCAGTGCTACAGAGGTGCGAGGATGGGATGAGCAGTTCTTC
cdr3_aa: CSATEVRGWDEQFF

v_call: TRBV28
clone_size: .
d_call: .
j_call: TRBJ2-1
cdr3_nt: TGTGCCAGCAGTTTACCAGGGTACGAGCAGTTCTTC
cdr3_aa: CASSLPGYEQFF

v_call: TRBV29-1
clone_size: many
d_call: TRBD1
j_call: TRBJ2-3
cdr3_nt: TGCAGCGTTGGAGGACGGACAGGAGATAGCACAGATACGCAGTATTTT
cdr3_aa: CSVGGRTGDSTDTQYF

v_call: TRBV3-1
clone_size: few
d_call: .
j_call: TRBJ1-3
cdr3_nt: TGTGCCAGCAGCCAAAGCACGCTCTCTGGAAACACCATATATTTT
cdr3_aa: CASSQSTLSGNTIYF

v_call: TRBV6-2/TRBV6-3
clone_size: .
d_call: .
j_call: TRBJ2-4
cdr3_nt: TGTGCCAGCAGTTACTCGAAGCTAGCCAAAAACATTCAGTACTTC
cdr3_aa: CASSYSKLAKNIQYF

v_call: TRBV7-8
clone_size: many
d_call: .
j_call: TRBJ2-1
cdr3_nt: TGTGCCAGCAGCTTAGGGGGACACGCTAGGGAGCAGTTCTTC
cdr3_aa: CASSLGGHAREQFF

v_call: TRBV20-1
clone_size: .
d_call: TRBD2
j_call: TRBJ2-1
cdr3_nt: TGCAGTGCTCCCCACCCGGCTAGCGGGAATTCCTACAATGAGCAGTTCTTC
cdr3_aa: CSAPHPASGNSYNEQFF

v_call: TRBV2
clone_size: few
d_call: .
j_call: TRBJ1-3
cdr3_nt: TGTGCCAGCAGCGCACAGGGCGGGGGAAACACCATATATTTT
cdr3_aa: CASSAQGGGNTIYF

v_call: TRBV7-8
clone_size: few
d_call: TRBD2
j_call: TRBJ2-1
cdr3_nt: TGTGCCAGCAGCCAAGGGTATAGCGGGCCCACCTATAATGAGCAGTTCTTC
cdr3_aa: CASSQGYSGPTYNEQFF

v_call: TRBV19
clone_size: .
d_call: TRBD1
j_call: TRBJ1-1
cdr3_nt: TGTGTCAGTAGGTCGACAGGGGGCTCGTACACTGAAGCTTTCTTT
cdr3_aa: CVSRSTGGSYTEAFF

v_call: TRBV2
clone_size: many
d_call: .
j_call: TRBJ2-2
cdr3_nt: TGTGCCAGCAGTGGAGCCGGGGCCGGGGAGCTGTTTTTT
cdr3_aa: CASSGAGAGELFF

v_call: TRBV7-2
clone_size: .
d_call: TRBD2
j_call: TRBJ2-7
cdr3_nt: TGTGCCAGCAGACCGTCTGCGGGAGGGAAGTACGAGCAGTACTTC
cdr3_aa: CASRPSAGGKYEQYF

v_call: TRBV7-3
clone_size: few
d_call: .
j_call: TRBJ1-2
cdr3_nt: TGTGCCAGCGCGAAAACGGCACGCGGAGGCTACACCTTC
cdr3_aa: CASAKTARGGYTF

v_call: TRBV7-2
clone_size: once
d_call: .
j_call: TRBJ2-6
cdr3_nt: TGTGCCAGCCCCGGCACTGGGGCCAACGTCCTGACTTTC
cdr3_aa: CASPGTGANVLTF

v_call: TRBV19
clone_size: few
d_call: .
j_call: TRBJ1-1
cdr3_nt: TGTGCCAGTAGTGCGGACCGACCTGAAGCTTTCTTT
cdr3_aa: CASSADRPEAFF

v_call: TRBV6-2/TRBV6-3
clone_size: many
d_call: TRBD2
j_call: TRBJ2-1
cdr3_nt: TGTGCCAGCACCCCCATAGGACTAGCAGGCATTAAGGTGGGCAATGAGCAGTTCTTC
cdr3_aa: CASTPIGLAGIKVGNEQFF

v_call: TRBV6-2/TRBV6-3
clone_size: many
d_call: TRBD1
j_call: TRBJ2-1
cdr3_nt: TGTGCCAGCAGTTACTCGAGACAGGGGACCTACAATGAGCAGTTCTTC
cdr3_aa: CASSYSRQGTYNEQFF

v_call: TRBV9
clone_size: .
d_call: .
j_call: TRBJ2-2
cdr3_nt: TGTGCCAGCAGCGTACAGGGTTGGACCGGGGAGCTGTTTTTT
cdr3_aa: CASSVQGWTGELFF

v_call: TRBV28
clone_size: few
d_call: .
j_call: TRBJ1-1
cdr3_nt: TGTGCCAGCAGTTTTTATACGGTGAACACTGAAGCTTTCTTT
cdr3_aa: CASSFYTVNTEAFF

v_call: TRBV9
clone_size: .
d_call: .
j_call: TRBJ1-1
cdr3_nt: TGTGCCAGCAGCCCGTCCGGGTTCCGGGCCACTGAAGCTTTCTTT
cdr3_aa: CASSPSGFRATEAFF

v_call: TRBV6-2/TRBV6-3
clone_size: many
d_call: .
j_call: TRBJ2-7
cdr3_nt: TGTGCCAGCAGTTATTCGCCGGAGAAGCACTCCTACGAGCAGTACTTC
cdr3_aa: CASSYSPEKHSYEQYF

v_call: TRBV2
clone_size: many
d_call: TRBD1
j_call: TRBJ1-4
cdr3_nt: TGTGCCACCACTAAGGGGGCAGAATTTAATGAAAAACTGTTTTTT
cdr3_aa: CATTKGAEFNEKLFF

v_call: TRBV29-1
clone_size: .
d_call: .
j_call: TRBJ2-7
cdr3_nt: TGCAGCGTTGACAGGGAGAATTCCTACGAGCAGTACTTC
cdr3_aa: CSVDRENSYEQYF

v_call: TRBV18
clone_size: few
d_call: TRBD1
j_call: TRBJ1-2
cdr3_nt: TGTGCCAGCTCACGGGGACAGGGGATCGGCTATGGCTACACCTTC
cdr3_aa: CASSRGQGIGYGYTF

v_call: TRBV6-1
clone_size: .
d_call: .
j_call: TRBJ2-7
cdr3_nt: TGTGCCAGCAGAAGCGAGGAGTGGACCTACGAGCAGTACTTC
cdr3_aa: CASRSEEWTYEQYF

v_call: TRBV28
clone_size: many
d_call: .
j_call: TRBJ1-2
cdr3_nt: TGTGCCAGCAGGCCCGAGCAGGGAATTAACTATGGCTACACCTTC
cdr3_aa: CASRPEQGINYGYTF

v_call: TRBV6-1
clone_size: many
d_call: .
j_call: TRBJ1-1
cdr3_nt: TGTGCCAGCAGTTATTACGGGAACACTGAAGCTTTCTTT
cdr3_aa: CASSYYGNTEAFF

v_call: TRBV7-8
clone_size: many
d_call: TRBD1
j_call: TRBJ2-3
cdr3_nt: TGTGCCAGCAGCTCCCGGGACAGGAATGGGGATACGCAGTATTTT
cdr3_aa: CASSSRDRNGDTQYF

v_call: TRBV29-1
clone_size: many
d_call: .
j_call: TRBJ1-1
cdr3_nt: TGCAGCGTTTTGCCAGGGGAAGACACTGAAGCTTTCTTT
cdr3_aa: CSVLPGEDTEAFF

v_call: TRBV6-6
clone_size: many
d_call: TRBD2
j_call: TRBJ2-3
cdr3_nt: TGTGCCAGCAGTTACGGGACTAGCGGGACAGATACGCAGTATTTT
cdr3_aa: CASSYGTSGTDTQYF

v_call: TRBV7-8
clone_size: many
d_call: .
j_call: TRBJ2-5
cdr3_nt: TGTGCCAGCAGCTCGACAGCGGACTCAAAAGGGGAGACCCAGTACTTC
cdr3_aa: CASSSTADSKGETQYF

v_call: TRBV3-1
clone_size: .
d_call: .
j_call: TRBJ1-2
cdr3_nt: TGTGCCAGCAGCCAAGGACTGCGCTATGGCTACACCTTC
cdr3_aa: CASSQGLRYGYTF

v_call: TRBV20-1
clone_size: few
d_call: TRBD2
j_call: TRBJ2-3
cdr3_nt: TGCAGTGCTGGGCCGGGACTAAGCACAGATACGCAGTATTTT
cdr3_aa: CSAGPGLSTDTQYF

v_call: TRBV27
clone_size: few
d_call: .
j_call: TRBJ1-5
cdr3_nt: TGTGCCAGCAGTCCAGGACTGCGCAATCAGCCCCAGCATTTT
cdr3_aa: CASSPGLRNQPQHF

v_call: TRBV11-3
clone_size: few
d_call: .
j_call: TRBJ2-2
cdr3_nt: TGTGCCAGCAGCTTAGGGTGGCGAGCGACGAACACCGGGGAGCTGTTTTTT
cdr3_aa: CASSLGWRATNTGELFF

v_call: TRBV9
clone_size: .
d_call: .
j_call: TRBJ1-2
cdr3_nt: TGTGCCAGCAGCGTATTTACAGTGGGGGACCCCGGGCCTAACTATGGCTACACCTTC
cdr3_aa: CASSVFTVGDPGPNYGYTF

v_call: TRBV6-2/TRBV6-3
clone_size: .
d_call: .
j_call: TRBJ1-3
cdr3_nt: TGTGCCAGCACCAAGGGTAGTCCTGGAAACACCATATATTTT
cdr3_aa: CASTKGSPGNTIYF

v_call: TRBV12-3/TRBV12-4
clone_size: .
d_call: TRBD1
j_call: TRBJ2-1
cdr3_nt: TGTGCCAGCAGTTTAGGTGGGACAGGGTCTCACTGGCAGTTCTTC
cdr3_aa: CASSLGGTGSHWQFF

v_call: TRBV3-1
clone_size: many
d_call: .
j_call: TRBJ2-3
cdr3_nt: TGTGCCAGCAGCCAAGTTCATGATACGCAGTATTTT
cdr3_aa: CASSQVHDTQYF

v_call: TRBV6-2/TRBV6-3
clone_size: many
d_call: TRBD2
j_call: TRBJ2-7
cdr3_nt: TGTGCCAGCTCCAAGCGGGAGAGCTCCTACGAGCAGTACTTC
cdr3_aa: CASSKRESSYEQYF

v_call: TRBV5-1
clone_size: few
d_call: TRBD2
j_call: TRBJ2-1
cdr3_nt: TGCGCCAGCAGCCCTAGCGGGAGGATCTCCTACAATGAGCAGTTCTTC
cdr3_aa: CASSPSGRISYNEQFF

v_call: TRBV7-8
clone_size: many
d_call: .
j_call: TRBJ2-7
cdr3_nt: TGTGCCAGCAGCTTAGGGGGCCCCGCCTACGAGCAGTACTTC
cdr3_aa: CASSLGGPAYEQYF

v_call: TRBV4-1
clone_size: .
d_call: .
j_call: TRBJ1-1
cdr3_nt: TGCGCCAGCAGCCGGAGGACAGAGAACACTGAAGCTTTCTTT
cdr3_aa: CASSRRTENTEAFF

v_call: TRBV3-1
clone_size: .
d_call: .
j_call: TRBJ1-4
cdr3_nt: TGTGCCAGCAGCCCGAAGGACAGACCTAATGAAAAACTGTTTTTT
cdr3_aa: CASSPKDRPNEKLFF

v_call: TRBV19
clone_size: .
d_call: .
j_call: TRBJ2-2
cdr3_nt: TGTGCCAGTCGGTCAGGGACGTCGACCGGGGAGCTGTTTTTT
cdr3_aa: CASRSGTSTGELFF

v_call: TRBV5-1
clone_size: .
d_call: TRBD1
j_call: TRBJ2-7
cdr3_nt: TGCGCCAGCAGCTCGCGGACAGGATTAGGGTCCTACGAGCAGTACTTC
cdr3_aa: CASSSRTGLGSYEQYF

v_call: TRBV30
clone_size: many
d_call: .
j_call: TRBJ2-5
cdr3_nt: TGTGCCTGGACCCCTCAGGCCGGGGAAGAGACCCAGTACTTC
cdr3_aa: CAWTPQAGEETQYF

v_call: TRBV29-1
clone_size: .
d_call: .
j_call: TRBJ2-4
cdr3_nt: TGCAGCGGAGAGGGACCTGGAAACATTCAGTACTTC
cdr3_aa: CSGEGPGNIQYF

v_call: TRBV13
clone_size: many
d_call: .
j_call: TRBJ2-5
cdr3_nt: TGTGCCAGCAGCTCCGGGATTACGGAGACCCAGTACTTC
cdr3_aa: CASSSGITETQYF

v_call: TRBV4-2
clone_size: few
d_call: .
j_call: TRBJ1-6
cdr3_nt: TGTGCCAGCAGCCAAGATGTCAGGAGTGAGAATTCACCCCTCCACTTT
cdr3_aa: CASSQDVRSENSPLHF

v_call: TRBV6-2/TRBV6-3
clone_size: many
d_call: TRBD2
j_call: TRBJ2-7
cdr3_nt: TGTGCCAGCAGTTACCCCCTAGCGGGGGACAGCTCCTACGAGCAGTACTTC
cdr3_aa: CASSYPLAGDSSYEQYF